Listed below are T cell receptor beta chains from one sample, sequenced in a study of regulatory and conventional T cells in RAG deficiency. The data were produced by immunoSEQ multiplex PCR, yet TCRdb's version contains in-frame clones alone and is incomplete. In the table there are 7,000 to 9,500 clones, around 94% of which are singletons. Sequencing was carried out using CD4+ effector T cells sorted from blood. These receptors originate from a human donor with RAG deficiency presenting as severe combined immunodeficiency. The CDR3 runs from the conserved cysteine through the conserved F or W. Fields, in order: D gene, J gene, V gene, clone size, CDR3 DNA, CDR3 protein. D genes are given only for firm matches. Only part of the rows carry a size: once, few, many, or a class if the clone is expanded.

>NA|TRBJ2-5|TRBV19|once
TGTGCCAGTAGTCCCCTGTCGGGGTTAGAGACCCAGTACTTC
CASSPLSGLETQYF
>NA|TRBJ2-3|TRBV5-1|NA
TGCGCCAGCAGCTTGGCCTTCGGGCCAGATACGCAGTATTTT
CASSLAFGPDTQYF
>TRBD2|TRBJ2-3|TRBV29-1|NA
TGCAGCGTTGATATAGCGGGAGCGGGAGATACGCAGTATTTT
CSVDIAGAGDTQYF
>TRBD1|TRBJ2-2|TRBV4-2|NA
TGTGCCAGCAGCCAAGGCCCCGCAGGGGGAAGCTCCGGGGAGCTGTTTTTT
CASSQGPAGGSSGELFF
>NA|TRBJ2-5|TRBV5-1|NA
TGCGCCAGCAGCTTAGGGCGGCGCCGCCAAGAGACCCAGTACTTC
CASSLGRRRQETQYF
>NA|TRBJ2-5|TRBV12-5|NA
TGTGCTAGTGGTTTGACAGGGCGAATAGAGACCCAGTACTTC
CASGLTGRIETQYF
>TRBD1|TRBJ2-3|TRBV4-1|NA
TGCGCCAGCAGCCAAGAAGGGGGCCGGCCTAGCACAGATACGCAGTATTTT
CASSQEGGRPSTDTQYF
>NA|TRBJ2-5|TRBV15|NA
TGTGCCACCAGAGGGGGTGAAGAGACCCAGTACTTC
CATRGGEETQYF
>TRBD1|TRBJ2-3|TRBV12-5|NA
TGTGCTAGTGGTTTGGGGGACAGGGGGCGCACAGATACGCAGTATTTT
CASGLGDRGRTDTQYF
>NA|TRBJ2-3|TRBV6-1|NA
TGTGCCAGCATACACAGGGGAGGCAAAGATACGCAGTATTTT
CASIHRGGKDTQYF
>NA|TRBJ2-3|TRBV19|NA
TGTGCCAGTAGTATAGTAGGCAGCACAGATACGCAGTATTTT
CASSIVGSTDTQYF
>TRBD1|TRBJ1-3|TRBV7-2|NA
TGTGCCAGCGGCCGGGACAGGGTCGGAAACACCATATATTTT
CASGRDRVGNTIYF
>TRBD2|TRBJ2-3|TRBV18|NA
TGTGCCAGCTCACCACAACTAGCGGGAGGGACAAGCACAGATACGCAGTATTTT
CASSPQLAGGTSTDTQYF
>NA|TRBJ2-5|TRBV29-1|once
TGCAGCGTTGGACGGACAGAAGAGACCCAGTACTTC
CSVGRTEETQYF
>TRBD2|TRBJ2-6|TRBV9|NA
TGTGCCAGCAGCGTGGGCCTTGGGGGGAGGGCCGCTGGGGCCAACGTCCTGACTTTC
CASSVGLGGRAAGANVLTF
>TRBD1|TRBJ1-2|TRBV10-3|NA
TGTGCCATCAACCGACAGGGGGCAGAATATGGCTACACCTTC
CAINRQGAEYGYTF
>NA|TRBJ2-7|TRBV19|NA
TGTGCCAGTAGTAGGGCAGGTAGCTCCTACGAGCAGTACTTC
CASSRAGSSYEQYF
>NA|TRBJ2-1|TRBV30|once
TGTGCCTGGAGTGAATACAATGAGCAGTTCTTC
CAWSEYNEQFF
>TRBD1|TRBJ2-1|TRBV5-1|NA
TGCGCCAGCAGCCTACCGAGACAGGGGGCGCCCAATGAGCAGTTCTTC
CASSLPRQGAPNEQFF
>NA|TRBJ2-7|TRBV27|NA
TGTGCCAGCAGTTTATGGGGCTCCTACGAGCAGTACTTC
CASSLWGSYEQYF
>NA|TRBJ2-5|TRBV7-3|NA
TGTGCCAGCAGCCAGACGGTGGGGGGCTTGGAGACCCAGTACTTC
CASSQTVGGLETQYF
>TRBD1|TRBJ2-1|TRBV7-8|NA
TGTGCCAGCAGCTTCCGTGACAGGGCCTACAATGAGCAGTTCTTC
CASSFRDRAYNEQFF
>NA|TRBJ2-5|TRBV5-1|NA
TGCGCCAGCAGCTCCTCTACGGCGAGGGGGGAGACCCAGTACTTC
CASSSSTARGETQYF
>NA|TRBJ2-3|TRBV9|NA
TGTGCCAGCAGCGTAGGCCCGACAGAAGATACGCAGTATTTT
CASSVGPTEDTQYF
>NA|TRBJ1-2|TRBV2|NA
TGTGCCACGGTGGAGGCAGGGGAAGGCTATGGCTACACCTTC
CATVEAGEGYGYTF
>TRBD1|TRBJ2-4|TRBV14|once
TGTGCCAGCAGCCAAGACAGGGGGAACATTCAGTACTTC
CASSQDRGNIQYF
>NA|TRBJ1-5|TRBV13|NA
TGTGCCAGCAGCCACAGGCACAATCAGCCCCAGCATTTT
CASSHRHNQPQHF
>TRBD1|TRBJ2-5|TRBV12-5|NA
TGTGCTAGTGGTTTGTACGGGACAGGGGGTTACCAAGAGACCCAGTACTTC
CASGLYGTGGYQETQYF
>NA|TRBJ2-5|TRBV5-1|NA
TGCGCCAGCAGCTTGGCTGAAGAGACCCAGTACTTC
CASSLAEETQYF
>TRBD1|TRBJ1-2|TRBV5-1|NA
TGCGCCAGCAGCCCGCGACAGGGGCTTTACTATGGCTACACCTTC
CASSPRQGLYYGYTF
>NA|TRBJ2-2|TRBV5-6|NA
TGTGCCAGCAGCCACGAGGGCGGGGCCTGGGGCACCGGGGAGCTGTTTTTT
CASSHEGGAWGTGELFF
>TRBD1|TRBJ2-7|TRBV28|NA
TGTGCCAGCAGTCCTCTTCGGGACAGGGGCTCCTACGAGCAGTACTTC
CASSPLRDRGSYEQYF
>NA|TRBJ2-2|TRBV19|NA
TGTGCCAGTAGTGGGGGACGGCCGAACACCGGGGAGCTGTTTTTT
CASSGGRPNTGELFF
>NA|TRBJ1-1|TRBV20-1|NA
TGCATGGCCCGCCGGTACACTGAAGCTTTCTTT
CMARRYTEAFF
>NA|TRBJ2-3|TRBV7-2|NA
TGTGCCAGCAGCTTATATCGCACAGATACGCAGTATTTT
CASSLYRTDTQYF
>NA|TRBJ2-7|TRBV28|NA
TGTGCCAGCAGTTTACAGGGTTACGAGCAGTACTTC
CASSLQGYEQYF
>NA|TRBJ1-1|TRBV13|NA
TGTGCCAGCAGCTTAGACTTGAACACTGAAGCTTTCTTT
CASSLDLNTEAFF
>NA|TRBJ2-1|TRBV6-4|NA
TGTGCCAGCAGCCTGGACAGAAGCTCCTACAATGAGCAGTTCTTC
CASSLDRSSYNEQFF
>NA|TRBJ2-4|TRBV7-2|NA
TGTGCCAGCAGCTTAGTCGGGGGAATGTACTTC
CASSLVGGMYF
>NA|TRBJ2-3|TRBV7-2|NA
TGTGCCAGCAGCTTAGTGAGGGGGACAGATACGCAGTATTTT
CASSLVRGTDTQYF
>TRBD1|TRBJ2-7|TRBV7-2|NA
TGTGCCAGCAGCCCTCTAAGGGGGCCCCACGAGCAGTACTTC
CASSPLRGPHEQYF
>TRBD1|TRBJ2-5|TRBV6-5|NA
TGTGCCAGCAGTTACTCGACAGGGGTAGAGACCCAGTACTTC
CASSYSTGVETQYF
>NA|TRBJ1-1|TRBV20-1|NA
TGCAGTGCTAGTCGGTTTTTTGAAGCTTTCTTT
CSASRFFEAFF
>TRBD1|TRBJ2-3|TRBV5-1|NA
TGCGCCAGCAGACCGACAGGGGCATATTCAGATACGCAGTATTTT
CASRPTGAYSDTQYF
>TRBD1|TRBJ2-4|TRBV13|once
TGTGCCAGCAGCTCCGCCAACTTAGGACAGGGATGGGACATTCAGTACTTC
CASSSANLGQGWDIQYF
>NA|TRBJ2-4|TRBV7-2|NA
TGTGCCAGCAGTCGTCAGGGCCTAGCCAAAAACATTCAGTACTTC
CASSRQGLAKNIQYF
>NA|TRBJ2-2|TRBV18|NA
TGTGCCAGCACCCTGAGGCCCCAAGGGGAGCTGTTTTTT
CASTLRPQGELFF
>NA|TRBJ2-5|TRBV7-2|NA
TGTGCCAGCAGCTTGCCAGGGTTTCAAGAGACCCAGTACTTC
CASSLPGFQETQYF
>NA|TRBJ2-5|TRBV9|NA
TGTGCCAGCAGCGTAGTGGGTACGGTTGAAGAGACCCAGTACTTC
CASSVVGTVEETQYF